This TCR beta chain was retrieved from a study of CD4 T cell repertoires in COVID-19. Overall study context: Relabeled CFSE-low cells, IL-2-expanded for approximately 10 days, met spikes from other coronaviruses. General study results and limits: Between roughly 6 and 26% of SARS-CoV-2 clonotypes also appeared in SARS-CoV and/or HKU1 spike cultures. Several top expanded SARS-CoV-2-reactive clonotypes were shared by two or three memory subsets.

The memory T cells were sequenced right after ex vivo isolation, without culture. Note on this clone: Its target is not known.

This CDR3 contains 13 residues. J gave up 7 bases and V 3 bases, and 2 bases lay outside the gene matches. Germline CDR1 is SEHNR and CDR2 is FQNEAQ (reference sequence). TCRdb keeps only in-frame clones here, not all; method: immunoSEQ multiplex PCR. The data hold about 24,000 clones, with about 93% observed a single time. The chain couples TRBV7-9 to TRBJ1-2, with TRBD1 matching 10 bases. The clonotype originates from a human donor who had COVID-19. The sequencing used circulating follicular helper CD4+ T cells (cTfh) from blood, collected before the COVID-19 pandemic. Here the CDR3 DNA reads TGTGCCAGCAGCTTTCGGGACAGGGGTGGCTACACCTTC. This encodes CASSFRDRGGYTF.